The sequence of this T cell receptor beta chain was determined in a study of B cell selection in AIRE deficiency. TCRdb's copy holds only in-frame clones and misses some; the assay was immunoSEQ multiplex PCR. The repertoire holds about 26,000 clones, with about 90% as singletons. Regulatory T cells were sorted as CD4+CD25hiCD127low/negative. Overall study results and limits: Patient Tconv cells held around a third of Treg sequences shared by healthy donors. TCRbeta-only data showed roughly a third of shared healthy Treg sequences in healthy Tconv.

A remark on this clone: Its matching antigen is unknown.

The clonotype comes from a human donor in good health. The material sequenced was CD4+CD25+ Tregs sorted from PBMCs.

CDR3 nucleotide sequence: TGTGCCAGCAGTCCGTTGACTAGCGTGTCCTACGAGCAGTACTTC. It is translated as CASSPLTSVSYEQYF. This chain links TRBV28 with TRBJ2-7, with 8 bases matching TRBD2. V was clipped by 5 bases and J by 1 base; unmatched bases: 7. In germline, CDR1 is MDHEN, CDR2 SYDVKM. The CDR3 spans 15 residues. The full variable domain, its missing parts supplied by reference TRBV28 and TRBJ2-7, is DVKVTQSSRYLVKRTGEKVFLECVQDMDHENMFWYRQDPGLGLRLIYFSYDVKMKEKGDIPEGYSVSREKKERFSLILESASTNQTSMYLCASSPLTSVSYEQYFGPGTRLTVT.